The 10 T cell receptor beta chains given below trace back to one sample, sequenced in a study of metastatic and nonmetastatic thyroid tumors. There were no patients who had received any treatment before thyroid surgery. MiXCR reprocessed the PCR reads for TCRdb. The sample carries about 20,000 clones, around 16% recorded once. The sequencing input was blood. The receptors derive from a female donor with papillary thyroid cancer or a benign thyroid nodule (not recorded which). Some clones in this sample may be carry-over from other donors' samples.

This clone showed up many times. Other DNA sequences in the sample encode the same CDR3. The rearrangement links TRBV24-1 to TRBJ2-1; D is unresolved. CDR3 length: 15 amino acids. CDR1 is KGHDR, CDR2 SFDVKD, per germline. V was shortened by 4 bases and J by 0 bases, with 9 bases between the two germline ends. The CDR3, as DNA: TGTGCCACCAGTGACTCGATCGACTCCTACAATGAGCAGTTCTTC. This gives the protein CATSDSIDSYNEQFF.

This clone has at least ten counts. The chain uses TRBV15 and TRBJ2-7; 9 bases match TRBD2. The ends lost 0 bases at V and 7 bases at J; junction bases unmatched: 10. CDR1 is LNHNV, CDR2 YYDKDF, per germline (reference sequence). This CDR3 spans 16 amino acids. CDR3 sequence reads: CATSRDLAGGQEEQYF. Here the CDR3 DNA reads TGTGCCACCAGCAGAGATCTCGCGGGGGGGCAGGAAGAGCAGTACTTC. Drawing the rest from reference TRBV15 and TRBJ2-7, the complete variable domain is DAMVIQNPRYQVTQFGKPVTLSCSQTLNHNVMYWYQQKSSQAPKLLFHYYDKDFNNEADTPDNFQSRRPNTSFCFLDIRSPGLGDTAMYLCATSRDLAGGQEEQYFGPGTRLTVT.

With regard to this clone: A much larger clone sits a single nucleotide away, making a read error possible. The chain is built from TRBV30 and TRBJ2-2; D assignment may be TRBD1 or TRBD2 (5 bases each). The germline CDR1 and CDR2 sequences are GTSNPN and SVGIG (reference sequence). The CDR3 covers 13 residues. The chain's CDR3 is CSWDHLWNGELFF. CDR3 nucleotide sequence: TGTTCCTGGGACCATCTGTGGAACGGGGAGCTGTTTTTT.

In its sample, this clone was seen many times. The chain is built from TRBV4-2 and TRBJ1-6; no definite D call. CDR1 and CDR2 from the germline V gene are LGHNA and YNFKEQ. CDR3 length: 14 residues. V was trimmed by 4 bases and J by 5 bases, leaving 9 bases between them. Here the CDR3 reads CASSRAADNSPLHF. The CDR3 DNA reads as TGTGCCAGCAGCCGGGCTGCAGATAATTCACCCCTCCACTTT.

This clone showed up many times. The chain recombines TRBV28 with TRBJ2-1; 8 nucleotides agree with TRBD2. CDR1 MDHEN and CDR2 SYDVKM come from the germline V gene. The CDR3 has 15 residues. The V gene end was trimmed by 4 bases and the J gene end by 0 bases; junction bases not matched to a gene: 2. As DNA, the CDR3 is TGTGCCAGCAGTTACAGCGGGAGCTCCTACAATGAGCAGTTCTTC. As protein: CASSYSGSSYNEQFF.

This clone ranks as medium-sized. The V gene is TRBV6-2 or TRBV6-3, the J gene TRBJ2-7; 11 bases line up with TRBD1. The CDR3 extends over 17 amino acids. Per germline, CDR1 MNHEY and CDR2 SVGEGT. With V trimmed by 4 bases and J by 3 bases, 11 bases remained unmatched. CDR3 protein: CASSFARDRGIFYEQYF. CDR3 nucleotides: TGTGCCAGCAGTTTCGCCCGGGACAGGGGGATTTTCTACGAGCAGTACTTC.

This clone was found many times. The V and J genes are TRBV3-1 and TRBJ2-7; TRBD2 is a possible D gene (5 bases). Trimming took off 5 bases at V and 7 bases at J, with 18 bases between the two ends. The germline V gene encodes CDR1 LGHDT and CDR2 YNNKEL (reference sequence). The CDR3 covers 14 residues. CDR3 amino acids: CASSGSPGNGEQYF. Here the CDR3 DNA reads TGTGCCAGCAGCGGCAGTCCCGGGAATGGGGAGCAGTACTTC.

This clone occurred many times. This CDR3 is CASSLAGISTGELFF. CDR3 nucleotides: TGTGCCAGCAGCTTAGCCGGCATCTCCACCGGGGAGCTGTTTTTT. V and J are TRBV7-9 and TRBJ2-2; D is uncertain. Trimming cost V 0 bases and J 4 bases, with 9 bases left between them. CDR1 is SEHNR and CDR2 is FQNEAQ in the germline V gene (reference sequence). The CDR3 sequence is 15 residues long. The variable domain in full, with the rest retrieved from reference TRBV7-9 and TRBJ2-2, is DTGVSQNPRHKITKRGQNVTFRCDPISEHNRLYWYRQTLGQGPEFLTYFQNEAQLEKSRLLSDRFSAERPKGSFSTLEIQRTEQGDSAMYLCASSLAGISTGELFFGEGSRLTVL.

In this sample, this clone turned up many times. At one boundary the junction diverges from the germline segment, which might be a read error. The chain carries TRBV5-1 and TRBJ1-1; TRBD1 might be the D (5 bases). CDR1 and CDR2 (germline): SGHRS, YFSETQ. There are 14 residues in the CDR3. The DNA of the CDR3 is TGCGCCAGCAGCGGAGAGACAGTGAACGCTGAAGCTTTCTTT. It translates to CASSGETVNAEAFF.

This chain uses TRBV5-1 with TRBJ2-3; tentatively, D is TRBD1 (7 bases). V shed 4 bases and J shed 6 bases, with 15 bases lying between them. This CDR3 is built from 14 residues. CDR1 is SGHRS, CDR2 YFSETQ, per germline. The CDR3 sequence is CASSLGQAGDTQYF. In DNA form, the CDR3 reads TGCGCCAGCAGCCTCGGACAGGCGGGGGATACGCAGTATTTT.